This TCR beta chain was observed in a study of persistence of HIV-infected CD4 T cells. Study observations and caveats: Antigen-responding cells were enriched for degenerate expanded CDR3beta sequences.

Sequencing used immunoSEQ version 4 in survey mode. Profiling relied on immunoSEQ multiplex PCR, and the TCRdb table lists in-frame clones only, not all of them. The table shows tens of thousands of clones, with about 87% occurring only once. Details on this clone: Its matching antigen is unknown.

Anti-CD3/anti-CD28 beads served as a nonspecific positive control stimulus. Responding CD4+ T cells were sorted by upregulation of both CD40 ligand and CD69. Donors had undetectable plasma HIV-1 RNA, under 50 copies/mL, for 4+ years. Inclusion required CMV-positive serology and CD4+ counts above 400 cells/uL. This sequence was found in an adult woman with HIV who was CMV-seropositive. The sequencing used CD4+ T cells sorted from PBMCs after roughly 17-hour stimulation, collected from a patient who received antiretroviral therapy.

The DNA for the CDR3 is TGCAGTGCTAGTATTGCGGGACCGACGCCCTGGGAGACCCAGTACTTC. Amino acid sequence: CSASIAGPTPWETQYF. J is TRBJ2-5 and V is TRBV20-1; D possibly corresponds to TRBD2 (6 bases). CDR1 and CDR2 (germline): DFQATT, SNEGSKA (reference sequence). The CDR3 length is 16 residues. Trimming cost V 3 bases and J 5 bases, with 22 bases left between them.